This T cell receptor (beta chain) appears in the sequencing data of a study of CD4+ T cells in melanoma. Broader study findings: Reportedly, melanoma neoantigen-specific CD4+ T cells showed varied differentiation states. A reported correlation linked neoantigen-specific CD4+ T cells to CD8+, macrophage and B cell function.

Assay: immunoSEQ multiplex PCR; the TCRdb copy retains only in-frame clones and omits some. The table shows 20,000 to 25,000 clones, with around 80% occurring only once. As for this clone: Its antigen is as yet unknown.

Trimming removed 1 base at V and 3 bases at J, with 16 bases between. Looked up from germline, CDR1 is SGHDN and CDR2 is FVKESK. The CDR3 runs to 16 residues. The chain joins TRBV14 to TRBJ2-7; D unresolved. The sequence was obtained from a human donor with melanoma. The CDR3 bases are TGTGCCAGCAGCCAAGTTGCTGGGTCCACGGGCTACGAGCAGTACTTC. Protein product: CASSQVAGSTGYEQYF.